These T cell receptor beta chains were read from a single sample in a study of T cells after yellow fever vaccination. TCRdb re-called the 5' RACE reads with MiXCR, one entry per CDR3 protein. The sample shows 310,000 or so distinct CDR3 sequences, 3.6% of them seen only once. Sequencing used PBMCs, obtained on the day of the yellow fever booster vaccination. Receptor source: a man aged 18 to 29 who received the YFV17D yellow fever vaccine. Each CDR3 is given without its conserved first and last residue. The listing skips clone size in some rows; elsewhere it reads once, few, many or a size class.

>TRBV5-1|13|few
ASSLVPGNTDTQY
>TRBV7-9|11|many
ASSLAGNSPLH
>TRBV4-3|13|few
ASSQGGTGGYEQY
>TRBV7-9|12|few
ASSLWGEEETQY
>TRBV5-1|13|many
ASSTGRLGNSPLH
>TRBV6-6|11|many
ASNRGAQETQY
>TRBV6-2/TRBV6-3|11|many
ASSPATYNEQF
>TRBV27|12|many
ASSGPAGQETQY
>TRBV20-1|12|NA
SAREAGAYEKLF
>TRBV29-1|10|many
SGGGANTEAF
>TRBV10-2|12|many
ASSDRSEVGTQY
>TRBV7-8|12|NA
ASSPTPQGTGYT
>TRBV6-5|15|many
ASSSNIRGLKNEKLF
>TRBV27|11|many
ASRVTGAGELF
>TRBV6-5|12|many
ASSGVGFQETQY
>TRBV23-1|14|many
ASSQSEGRGRNEQF
>TRBV11-1|16|few
ASSFGDRGASGSYEQY
>TRBV7-2|12|NA
ASTRLRATRGYT
>TRBV4-3|14|many
ASSQDLWKAYTEAF
>TRBV18|14|many
ASSPRTSGGANEQF
>TRBV18|14|many
ASSPQTGLGNTEAF
>TRBV29-1|11|NA
SVGRSSTDTQY
>TRBV11-2|11|many
ASSFQRGETQY
>TRBV4-1|13|NA
ASSLYRGNTGELF
>TRBV18|12|few
ASSPPGQGIEAF
>TRBV12-3/TRBV12-4|12|many
ASSRGESTDTQY
>TRBV12-3/TRBV12-4|12|few
ASTRTGSTDTQY
>TRBV11-1|11|many
ASGRDNYNEQF
>TRBV5-4|14|few
ASSPTTGALFYEQY
>TRBV4-3|12|few
ASSQVSPGDTQY
>TRBV7-8|13|NA
ASSLGQGLGNTIY
>TRBV24-1|14|many
ATSDLFRGRSDTQY
>TRBV5-8|14|many
ASSSIRGHNTGELF
>TRBV10-3|11|few
AISPGPSYEQY
>TRBV9|14|few
ASSLFGGASSDTQY
>TRBV14|13|NA
ASSQDFGPLNEQF
>TRBV12-3/TRBV12-4|11|few
ASRKTVQETQY
>TRBV5-6|13|NA
ASSSPGGAKNIQY
>TRBV29-1|9|NA
SVGRGGAQY